This entry lists 18 T cell receptor beta chains sequenced from one sample in a study of blood T cell repertoires in COVID-19. Sequencing used immunoSEQ multiplex PCR; TCRdb keeps in-frame clones, though not all of them. The sample lists 150,000 to 200,000 clones, approximately 90% occurring once. Sequenced material: peripheral blood. The receptors here all came from a young man with active or convalescent COVID-19.

This clone came up once. This chain uses TRBV27 with TRBJ1-5; no clear D. The germline gives CDR1 MNHEY, CDR2 SMNVEV (reference sequence). Trimming pared 5 bases from V and 5 bases from J, leaving 19 bases between. CDR3 size: 16 residues. The CDR3 coding sequence is TGTGCCAGCAGTCCAAGGACGGGATGGGGAGATCAGCCCCAGCATTTT. Its protein is CASSPRTGWGDQPQHF.

The rearrangement links TRBV27 to TRBJ2-2; a possible D gene is TRBD1 (6 bases). Trimming cost V 3 bases and J 6 bases, with 8 bases left between them. The CDR3 length is 13 residues. CDR1 and CDR2 from the germline V gene are MNHEY and SMNVEV (reference sequence). The CDR3 DNA sequence: TGTGCCAGCAGTTTGGGACACCCCGGGGAGCTGTTTTTT. Translated: CASSLGHPGELFF.

CDR3 sequence (DNA): TGTGCCGGACAGGGTCGAGGGGAGACCCAGTACTTC. Translating gives CAGQGRGETQYF. The rearrangement joins TRBV2 to TRBJ2-5; TRBD1 agrees at 8 bases. This CDR3 has 12 residues. The J segment lost 5 bases and the V segment lost 11 bases, leaving 7 bases of the junction unmatched. Germline loops: CDR1 SNHLY, CDR2 FYNNEI.

The gene calls are TRBV9 and TRBJ2-1, with a tentative D call TRBD1 (6 bases). V was trimmed by 4 bases and J by 6 bases, leaving 14 bases between them. The CDR3 has 14 amino acids. Germline lookup yields CDR1 SGDLS and CDR2 YYNGEE. The CDR3, as DNA: TGTGCCAGCAGCCCCTTAGGGGGAGCCAATGAGCAGTTCTTC. Translation: CASSPLGGANEQFF.

The chain is built from TRBV6-1 and TRBJ1-3, with unresolved D. Germline assignment: CDR1 MNHNS and CDR2 SASEGT. Trimming took 2 bases from V and 0 from J, leaving 11 bases between them. The CDR3 consists of 16 residues. DNA for the CDR3: TGTGCCAGCAGTGAACAGGTTAGAAGCTCTGGAAACACCATATATTTT. As protein: CASSEQVRSSGNTIYF.

J is TRBJ2-5 and V is TRBV6-5, with D tentatively TRBD2 (6 bases). The CDR3 sequence is 14 residues long. Trimming pared 4 bases from V and 5 bases from J, leaving 14 bases between. Germline V gene data show CDR1 as MNHEY and CDR2 as SVGAGI. Here the CDR3 DNA reads TGTGCCAGCAGTTCGAACGGGGGAGAGGAGACCCAGTACTTC. Protein: CASSSNGGEETQYF.

V and J are TRBV5-1 and TRBJ2-7; TRBD1 aligns across 8 bases. The CDR3 spans 17 residues. The V and J ends lost 0 bases and 3 bases, in that order; junction bases with no gene match: 11. Germline CDR1 and CDR2: SGHRS and YFSETQ. The chain's CDR3 is CASSLGDRHTSFYEQYV. CDR3 nucleotide sequence: TGCGCCAGCAGCTTGGGGGACAGGCATACCTCCTTCTACGAGCAGTACGTC.

The CDR3 nucleotides are TGCGCCAGCAGCTTTTTCCGTTCACCAGGGGATGGCTACACCTTC. This sequence encodes CASSFFRSPGDGYTF. This chain connects TRBV5-1 to TRBJ1-2, with D perhaps TRBD1 (6 bases). The CDR3 covers 15 residues. The germline gives CDR1 SGHRS, CDR2 YFSETQ. V lost 2 bases and J 6 bases, leaving 17 bases between the germline ends.

The chain uses TRBV11-1 and TRBJ2-2; 10 positions match TRBD2. Germline V gives CDR1 SGHAT, CDR2 FQDESV (reference sequence). This CDR3 has 16 residues. V gave up 2 bases and J gave up 1 base; unmatched junction bases: 1. The CDR3 coding sequence is TGTGCCAGCAGCTTATCTAGCGGGGGGAACACCGGGGAGCTGTTTTTT. Amino acids: CASSLSSGGNTGELFF. Full variable domain (remainder filled in from reference TRBV11-1 and TRBJ2-2): EAEVAQSPRYKITEKSQAVAFWCDPISGHATLYWYRQILGQGPELLVQFQDESVVDDSQLPKDRFSAERLKGVDSTLKIQPAELGDSAMYLCASSLSSGGNTGELFFGEGSRLTVL.

The chain recombines TRBV6-2 or TRBV6-3 with TRBJ2-2, with TRBD2 matching over 9 bases. V dropped 3 bases and J dropped 5; count of bases not matched to a gene: 1. The germline gives CDR1 MNHEY, CDR2 SVGEGT. There are 14 residues in the CDR3. This CDR3 is CASSYSGSTGELFF. The CDR3, as DNA: TGTGCCAGCAGTTATAGCGGGAGTACCGGGGAGCTGTTTTTT.

The chain has TRBV6-4 and TRBJ2-1; 7 bases fit TRBD1. Germline CDR1 is MRHNA and CDR2 is SNTAGT. With 5 bases clipped from V and 5 bases from J, the junction kept 6 bases outside the gene matches. The CDR3 extends over 14 amino acids. CDR3 nucleotides: TGTGCCAGCAGTCAACAGGGGAGCCACAATGAGCAGTTCTTC. Its translation: CASSQQGSHNEQFF.

This sequence joins TRBV14 and TRBJ1-1; D call uncertain. The germline V and J ends were trimmed by 4 bases and 3 bases, with 9 bases remaining between them. Germline CDR1 is SGHDN and CDR2 is FVKESK. The CDR3 extends over 13 amino acids. CDR3 in DNA: TGTGCCAGCAGCCTATCTCTATACACTGAAGCTTTCTTT. Amino acids: CASSLSLYTEAFF.

The chain carries TRBV30 and TRBJ1-1; D not certain. Per germline, CDR1 GTSNPN and CDR2 SVGIG (reference sequence). The ends were cut back, 2 bases at V and 1 base at J, with 11 bases in the middle. CDR3 size: 14 residues. The CDR3 sequence: CAWSPGRENTEAFF. The CDR3 coding sequence is TGTGCCTGGAGTCCCGGACGGGAGAACACTGAAGCTTTCTTT.

This clone was found a few times. The genes are TRBV7-9 and TRBJ1-1; no definite D call. Germline CDR1 SEHNR, CDR2 FQNEAQ (reference sequence). V was trimmed by 4 bases and J by 4 bases, leaving 13 bases between them. This CDR3 contains 14 residues. DNA for the CDR3: TGTGCCAGCAGCTCCCCGGGGTACGGCACTGAAGCTTTCTTT. Amino acid sequence: CASSSPGYGTEAFF.

The chain links TRBV4-1 to TRBJ2-1, with D possibly matching TRBD1 (6 bases). Trimming removed 0 bases from V and 2 bases from J, with 14 bases in between. Germline assignment: CDR1 MGHRA and CDR2 YSYEKL. The CDR3 length is 17 residues. CDR3 in DNA: TGCGCCAGCAGCCAAGAGGGGCACAGGGTAGCCTACAATGAGCAGTTCTTC. The encoded protein is CASSQEGHRVAYNEQFF.

This clone showed up just once. This chain connects TRBV5-8 to TRBJ1-6; the D is unclear. V lost 0 bases to trimming and J lost 11 bases, with 15 bases between them. Per the germline V gene, CDR1 is SGHTS and CDR2 is YDEGEE. The CDR3 sequence is 15 residues long. The CDR3 sequence: CASSLGFRGETPLHF. CDR3 bases: TGTGCCAGCAGCTTGGGTTTCAGAGGCGAGACACCCCTCCACTTT.

The chain combines TRBV3-1 (or the pseudogene TRBV3-2) with TRBJ2-1, with D possibly matching TRBD2 (6 bases). V was trimmed by 1 base and J by 7 bases, leaving 8 bases between them. The CDR3 sequence is 13 residues long. Germline lookup yields CDR1 LGHDT and CDR2 YNNKEL (reference sequence). The CDR3 bases are TGTGCCAGCAGCCAAGTCAGCGGGAATGAGCAGTTCTTC. It specifies CASSQVSGNEQFF.

CDR3: CASRLVSQETQYF. The CDR3 coding sequence is TGTGCCAGCAGACTAGTCAGTCAAGAGACCCAGTACTTC. J is TRBJ2-5 and V is TRBV5-4, with D possibly TRBD2 on 5 matching bases. Germline CDR1 reads SGHNT; CDR2 reads YYREEE (reference sequence). Trimming pared 5 bases from V and 2 bases from J, leaving 10 bases between. This CDR3 has 13 amino acids.